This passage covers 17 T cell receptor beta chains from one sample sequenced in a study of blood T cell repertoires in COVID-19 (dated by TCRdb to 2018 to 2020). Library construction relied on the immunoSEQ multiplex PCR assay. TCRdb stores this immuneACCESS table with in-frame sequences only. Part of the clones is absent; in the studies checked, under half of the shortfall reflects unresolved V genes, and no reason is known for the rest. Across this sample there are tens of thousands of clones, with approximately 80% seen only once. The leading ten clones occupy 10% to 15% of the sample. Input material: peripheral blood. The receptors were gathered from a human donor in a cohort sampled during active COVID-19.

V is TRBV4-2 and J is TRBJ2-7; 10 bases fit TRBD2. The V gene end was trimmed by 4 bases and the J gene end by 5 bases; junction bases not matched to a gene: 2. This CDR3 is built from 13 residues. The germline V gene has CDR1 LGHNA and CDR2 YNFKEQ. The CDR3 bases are TGTGCCAGCAGCCCTAGCGGGGGAAACGAGCAGTACTTC. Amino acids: CASSPSGGNEQYF.

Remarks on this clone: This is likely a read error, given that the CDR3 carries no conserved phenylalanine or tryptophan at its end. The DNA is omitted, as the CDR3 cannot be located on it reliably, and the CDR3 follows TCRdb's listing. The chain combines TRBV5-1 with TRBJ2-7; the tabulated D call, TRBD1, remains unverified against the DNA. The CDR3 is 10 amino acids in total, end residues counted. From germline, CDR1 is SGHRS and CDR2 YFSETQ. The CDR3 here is CASLWWPQVS.

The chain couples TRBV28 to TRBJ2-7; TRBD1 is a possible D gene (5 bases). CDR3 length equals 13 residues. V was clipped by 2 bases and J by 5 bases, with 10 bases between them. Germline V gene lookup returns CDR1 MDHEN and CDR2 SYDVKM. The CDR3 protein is CASSLRQSHEQYF. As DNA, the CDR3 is TGTGCCAGCAGTTTACGACAGTCTCACGAGCAGTACTTC.

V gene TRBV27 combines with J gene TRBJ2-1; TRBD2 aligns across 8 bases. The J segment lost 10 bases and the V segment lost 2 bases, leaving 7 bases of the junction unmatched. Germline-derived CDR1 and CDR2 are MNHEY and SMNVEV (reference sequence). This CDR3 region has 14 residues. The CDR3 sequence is CASSLIGGAGEQFF. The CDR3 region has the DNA TGTGCCAGCAGTTTAATCGGGGGGGCTGGGGAGCAGTTCTTC.

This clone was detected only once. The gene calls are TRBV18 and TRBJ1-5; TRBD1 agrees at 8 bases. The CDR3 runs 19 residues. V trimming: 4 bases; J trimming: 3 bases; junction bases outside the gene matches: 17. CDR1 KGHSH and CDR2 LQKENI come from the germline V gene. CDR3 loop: CASSQMTTTGTGNNQPQHF. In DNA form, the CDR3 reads TGTGCCAGCTCACAGATGACGACTACCGGGACAGGCAACAATCAGCCCCAGCATTTT.

This CDR3 is CASSRGSNEQFF. CDR3 DNA: TGTGCCAGCAGCCGAGGGTCCAATGAGCAGTTCTTC. This chain uses TRBV11-2 with TRBJ2-1, with a weak D call TRBD2 (5 bases). The CDR3 covers 12 residues. Trimming removed 5 bases at V and 6 bases at J, with 8 bases between. Looked up from germline, CDR1 is SGHAT and CDR2 is FQNNGV.

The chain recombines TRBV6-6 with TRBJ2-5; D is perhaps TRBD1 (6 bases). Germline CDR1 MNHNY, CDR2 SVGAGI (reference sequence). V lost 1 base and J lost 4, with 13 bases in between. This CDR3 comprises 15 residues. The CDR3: CASSYLPLGGETQYF. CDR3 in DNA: TGTGCCAGCAGTTACTTACCCCTAGGGGGAGAGACCCAGTACTTC.

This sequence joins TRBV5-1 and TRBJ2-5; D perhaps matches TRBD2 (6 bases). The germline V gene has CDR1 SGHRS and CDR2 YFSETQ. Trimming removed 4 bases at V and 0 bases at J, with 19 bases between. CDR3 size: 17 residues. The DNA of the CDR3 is TGCGCCAGCAGCCCGGCGGGACCCCAAGCTAACCAAGAGACCCAGTACTTC. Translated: CASSPAGPQANQETQYF.

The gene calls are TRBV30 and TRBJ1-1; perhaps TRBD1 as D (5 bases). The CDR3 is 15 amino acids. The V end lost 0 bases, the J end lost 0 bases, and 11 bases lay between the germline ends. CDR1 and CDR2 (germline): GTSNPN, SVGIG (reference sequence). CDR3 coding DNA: TGTGCCTGGAGTGTTTACGGGGGAATGAACACTGAAGCTTTCTTT. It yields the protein CAWSVYGGMNTEAFF. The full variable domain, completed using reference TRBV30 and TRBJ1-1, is SQTIHQWPATLVQPVGSPLSLECTVEGTSNPNLYWYRQAAGRGLQLLFYSVGIGQISSEVPQNLSASRPQDRQFILSSKKLLLSDSGFYLCAWSVYGGMNTEAFFGQGTRLTVV.

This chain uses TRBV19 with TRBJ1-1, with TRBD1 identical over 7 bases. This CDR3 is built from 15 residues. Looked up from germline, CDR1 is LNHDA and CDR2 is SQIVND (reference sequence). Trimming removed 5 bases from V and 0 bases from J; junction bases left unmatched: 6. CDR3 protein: CASSLQDRMNTEAFF. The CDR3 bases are TGTGCCAGTAGTCTTCAGGACAGGATGAACACTGAAGCTTTCTTT.

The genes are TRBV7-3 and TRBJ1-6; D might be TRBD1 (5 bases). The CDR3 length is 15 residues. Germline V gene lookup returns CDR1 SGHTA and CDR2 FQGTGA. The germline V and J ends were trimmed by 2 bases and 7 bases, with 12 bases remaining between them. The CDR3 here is CASSLQGALNSPLHF. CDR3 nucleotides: TGTGCCAGCAGCTTACAAGGGGCCCTCAATTCACCCCTCCACTTT.

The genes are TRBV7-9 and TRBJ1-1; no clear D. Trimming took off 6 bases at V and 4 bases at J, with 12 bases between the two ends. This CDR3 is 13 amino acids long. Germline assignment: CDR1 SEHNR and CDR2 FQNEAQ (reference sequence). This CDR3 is CASRSSTSTEAFF. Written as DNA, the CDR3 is TGTGCCAGCAGATCCTCAACGAGCACTGAAGCTTTCTTT.

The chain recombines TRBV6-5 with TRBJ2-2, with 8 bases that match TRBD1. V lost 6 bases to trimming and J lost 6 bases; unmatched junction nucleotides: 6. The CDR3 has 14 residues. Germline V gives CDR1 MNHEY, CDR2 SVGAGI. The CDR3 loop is CASRRTGLAGELFF. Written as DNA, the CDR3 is TGTGCCAGCAGACGGACAGGGCTCGCCGGGGAGCTGTTTTTT.

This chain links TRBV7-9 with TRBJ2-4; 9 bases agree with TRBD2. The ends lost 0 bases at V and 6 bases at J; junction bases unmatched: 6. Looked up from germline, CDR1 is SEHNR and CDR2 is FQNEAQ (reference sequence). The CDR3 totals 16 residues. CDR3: CASSLAQTSGRNIQYF. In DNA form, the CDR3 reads TGTGCCAGCAGCTTAGCACAGACTAGCGGAAGAAACATTCAGTACTTC.

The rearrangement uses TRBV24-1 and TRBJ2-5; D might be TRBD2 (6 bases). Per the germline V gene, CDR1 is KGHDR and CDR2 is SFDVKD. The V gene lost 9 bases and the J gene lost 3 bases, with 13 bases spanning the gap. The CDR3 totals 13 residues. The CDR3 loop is CATGRGGEETQYF. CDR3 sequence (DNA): TGTGCCACCGGTCGGGGAGGAGAAGAGACCCAGTACTTC.

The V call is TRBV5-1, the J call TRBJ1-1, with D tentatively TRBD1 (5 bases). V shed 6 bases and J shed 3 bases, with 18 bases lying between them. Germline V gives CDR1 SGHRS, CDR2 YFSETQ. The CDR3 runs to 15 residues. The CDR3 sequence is CASTSESRGYTEAFF. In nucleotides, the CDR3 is TGCGCCAGCACATCAGAGTCACGGGGGTACACTGAAGCTTTCTTT.

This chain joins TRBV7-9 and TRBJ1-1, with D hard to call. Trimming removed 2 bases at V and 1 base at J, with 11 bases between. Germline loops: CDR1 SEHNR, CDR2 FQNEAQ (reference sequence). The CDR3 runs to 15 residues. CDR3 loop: CASSLSGVKNTEAFF. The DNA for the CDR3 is TGTGCCAGCAGCTTATCCGGGGTCAAGAACACTGAAGCTTTCTTT.